This T cell receptor (beta chain) came from a study of blood T cell repertoires in COVID-19. The data were produced by immunoSEQ multiplex PCR, yet TCRdb's version contains in-frame clones alone and is incomplete. The sample holds about 55,000 clones, around 86% seen once. The CDR3 extends over 14 amino acids. Germline values: CDR1 SNHLY, CDR2 FYNNEI. Between the trimmed V and J ends, which lost 3 bases and 4 bases, there was a span of 9 bases. This sequence joins TRBV2 and TRBJ2-2; the D gene is possibly TRBD2 (5 bases). The sequence was collected from a man in his 70s with acute or convalescent COVID-19. The specimen sequenced was peripheral blood. CDR3 region: CASSDAGFTGELFF. The DNA of the CDR3 is TGTGCCAGCAGTGACGCGGGTTTCACCGGGGAGCTGTTTTTT.